This section outlines one T cell receptor beta chain sequence together with its context. This entry is derived from a study of blood T cell repertoires in COVID-19. V lost 10 bases, J lost 5 bases, and 7 bases stayed unmatched. Looked up from germline, CDR1 is ENHRY and CDR2 is SYGVKD. The CDR3 is made up of 13 amino acids. Only in-frame clones appear in the TCRdb table, and some are missing; sequencing was by immunoSEQ multiplex PCR. The repertoire holds around 200,000 clones, with more than 75% as singletons. The TCR was taken from a man aged 55 to 70 who had recovered from COVID-19. The chain is built from TRBV10-3 and TRBJ1-4, with 7 positions matching TRBD1. Sequences were obtained from peripheral blood. The CDR3 is CATLGQANEKLFF. The CDR3 DNA sequence: TGTGCCACCTTAGGACAGGCAAATGAAAAACTGTTTTTT.